Below are 19 T cell receptor beta chains sequenced from a single sample in a study of T cell clonality in common variable immunodeficiency (dated by TCRdb to 2013 to 2016). The method behind the library was the immunoSEQ multiplex PCR assay. Held by TCRdb, this immuneACCESS table contains in-frame sequences only and omits some clones. Under half of the omission traces to an unresolved V gene where checked; the cause of the rest is unknown. The sample has 35,000 to 45,000 clones on record, with no singletons. Clones ranked in the top ten supply roughly 3.4% of the sample. Sequencing input: peripheral blood mononuclear cells. All receptors derive from a person aged 18-70 years in good health.

This clone turned up a few times. The CDR3 is cut off 3 residues early in the read; its end comes from the germline J gene. The rearrangement joins TRBV20-1 to TRBJ2-5; D perhaps matches TRBD2 (6 bases). V lost 8 bases to trimming and J lost 2 bases, with 15 bases between them. This CDR3 is 13 amino acids long. Germline loops: CDR1 DFQATT, CDR2 SNEGSKA (reference sequence). The CDR3 loop reads CSHPGLTQETQYF. CDR3 DNA (partial): TGCAGTCACCCGGGACTTACTCAAGAGACC.

This clone was counted at least ten times. The read halts 3 residues ahead of the CDR3 end, with the missing end drawn from the germline J gene. The V gene is TRBV7-8, the J gene TRBJ2-6; D is perhaps TRBD1 (6 bases). Germline V gives CDR1 SGHVS, CDR2 FQNEAQ. CDR3 length: 14 residues. V was trimmed by 4 bases and J by 2 bases, leaving 6 bases between them. The CDR3 loop reads CASSWDTGANVLTF. The sequenced part of the CDR3 DNA is TGTGCCAGCAGCTGGGACACTGGGGCCAACGTC.

This clone has ten or more counts. The CDR3 goes on 3 residues after the read ends, and that part is filled in from the germline J gene. The V and J genes are TRBV29-1 and TRBJ1-6; tentatively, D is TRBD1 (5 bases). Germline V CDR1 and CDR2: SQVTM, ANQGSEA. The ends were cut back, 4 bases at V and 6 bases at J, with 10 bases in the middle. The CDR3 is made up of 13 amino acids. The CDR3 loop is CSVVDSLNSPLHF. CDR3 DNA, as far as it was read: TGCAGCGTTGTCGACAGTCTTAATTCACCC.

This clone appeared many times. The read halts 3 residues ahead of the CDR3 end, with the missing end drawn from the germline J gene. V and J are TRBV19 and TRBJ1-2; 9 bases align to TRBD1. The CDR3 loop spans 14 amino acids. Germline V gene data show CDR1 as LNHDA and CDR2 as SQIVND (reference sequence). Trimming at V came to 6 bases and at J to 7 bases, leaving 9 bases not matched to a gene. CDR3 DNA, as far as it was read: TGTGCCAGTAGATCCCGGGACAGGGAGAGTGGC. It codes for CASRSRDRESG. The complete CDR3 sequence is CASRSRDRESGYTF.

This clone was recorded a few times. Sequencing ends 3 residues short of the CDR3 end; the germline J gene provides the rest. This chain connects TRBV7-3 to TRBJ1-2, with TRBD1 matching 9 bases. Unmatched junction bases numbered 16, after V lost 5 bases and J lost 6 bases. Germline V gives CDR1 SGHTA, CDR2 FQGTGA. This CDR3 is 17 amino acids long. Incomplete CDR3 DNA: TGTGCCAGCAGCAAAACAGGGGGCTCTCCCGGATTCGATGGC. This translates into CASSKTGGSPGFDG. The CDR3, in full, reads CASSKTGGSPGFDGYTF.

Notes on this clone: The read terminates 3 residues before the CDR3 end, so the remaining end is supplied by the germline J gene. The chain has TRBV30 and TRBJ1-2; D is undetermined. Per germline, CDR1 GTSNPN and CDR2 SVGIG (reference sequence). This CDR3 contains 16 residues. CDR3: CAWSSLAESPTYDYTF. The sequenced part of the CDR3 DNA is TGTGCCTGGAGTAGTCTAGCGGAAAGTCCGACCTACGAC.

This clone was seen many times. Coverage ceases 3 residues before the CDR3 finishes, and the germline J gene fills in the end. The V gene is TRBV18, the J gene TRBJ1-2; D uncertain. Germline CDR1 KGHSH, CDR2 LQKENI. This CDR3 is 15 amino acids long. V was pared by 3 bases and J by 3 bases, with 14 bases between. The CDR3: CASSPPSVKDYGYTF. The covered CDR3 bases are TGTGCCAGCTCACCGCCGAGTGTAAAGGACTATGGC. Full variable domain (missing parts from reference TRBV18 and TRBJ1-2): NAGVMQNPRHLVRRRGQEARLRCSPMKGHSHVYWYRQLPEEGLKFMVYLQKENIIDESGMPKERFSAEFPKEGPSILRIQQVVRGDSAAYFCASSPPSVKDYGYTFGSGTRLTVV.

This clone was counted at least ten times. CDR3 in amino acids: CASSDTVYGYTF. The sequenced CDR3 bases are TGCGCCAGCAGCGATACGGTGTATGGC. The genes are TRBV5-1 and TRBJ1-2; D is unclear. The CDR3 extends 3 residues past the end of the read, so its final part is completed from the germline J gene. With 4 bases removed from V and 5 bases from J, the gap between germline ends came to 9 bases. This CDR3 is 12 amino acids long. Per germline, CDR1 SGHRS and CDR2 YFSETQ.

This clone was seen many times. The covered CDR3 bases are TGTGCCAGCTCACCACCGGGGGACAGGGGGCGGGGGACTGAA. Translated: CASSPPGDRGRGTE. The entire CDR3 reads CASSPPGDRGRGTEAFF. This sequence joins TRBV18 and TRBJ1-1; TRBD1 agrees at 12 bases. Read coverage stops 3 residues before the CDR3 terminus; the germline J gene supplies the remainder. The J segment lost 5 bases and the V segment lost 0 bases, leaving 7 bases of the junction unmatched. Germline V gives CDR1 KGHSH, CDR2 LQKENI. The CDR3 totals 17 residues.

This clone showed up many times. The observed sequence ends 3 residues before the CDR3 terminus, with the missing tail filled in from the germline J gene. J is TRBJ1-2 and V is TRBV7-3; maybe TRBD1 (5 bases). Germline V CDR1 and CDR2: SGHTA, FQGTGA. V lost 5 bases and J lost 6, with 13 bases in between. CDR3 length: 13 amino acids. CDR3 DNA (partial): TGTGCCAGCAGCCGAGGGGATGGGAATGGC. Amino acids: CASSRGDGNG. The whole CDR3 is CASSRGDGNGYTF.

This clone was seen many times. The observed sequence ends 3 residues before the CDR3 terminus, with the missing tail filled in from the germline J gene. The chain couples TRBV30 to TRBJ2-2; tentatively, D is TRBD1 (5 bases). Trimming removed 3 bases at V and 3 bases at J, with 14 bases between. Germline V gene lookup returns CDR1 GTSNPN and CDR2 SVGIG (reference sequence). The CDR3 is made up of 15 amino acids. CDR3 sequence reads: CAWRFKGAYTGELFF. CDR3 DNA (partial): TGTGCCTGGAGGTTCAAAGGGGCATACACCGGGGAG.

Concerning this clone: The read terminates 3 residues before the CDR3 end, so the remaining end is supplied by the germline J gene. V is TRBV23-1 and J is TRBJ2-3; a possible D gene is TRBD2 (7 bases). TRBV23-1 is flagged as an ORF with uncertain function. CDR3 length: 16 amino acids. The part of the CDR3 DNA that was read is TGCGCCAGCAGTCATTGGGGGGGACACGCATGGAGGCCG. This codes for CASSHWGGHAWRP. The entire CDR3 protein is CASSHWGGHAWRPQYF.

Remarks on this clone: The read stops 3 residues short of the end of the CDR3; the missing end is completed from the germline J gene. This chain links TRBV7-2 with TRBJ2-4; 7 bases fit TRBD2. Germline CDR1 SGHTA, CDR2 FQGNSA. The CDR3 consists of 13 residues. CDR3 in amino acids: CASSLEWGGPQYF. The CDR3 bases that were read are TGTGCCAGCAGCTTAGAGTGGGGGGGTCCT.

Points on this clone: The sequence runs out 3 residues before the end of the CDR3; the remainder is reconstructed from the germline J gene. V and J are TRBV7-6 and TRBJ2-1, with 11 bases identical to TRBD2. This CDR3 comprises 16 residues. Germline V gene sequence: CDR1 SGHVS, CDR2 FNYEAQ. The V segment lost 2 bases and the J segment 8 bases; nucleotides outside the gene matches: 8. The CDR3 loop is CASSLTPSGGTDEQFF. CDR3 DNA (partial): TGTGCCAGCAGCTTAACTCCTAGCGGGGGGACGGATGAG.

This clone turned up a few times. The CDR3 end falls 3 residues outside the read, so it is completed with the germline J gene. The rearrangement uses TRBV7-8 and TRBJ1-5; no reliable D call. The CDR3 has 16 amino acids. CDR1 and CDR2 (germline): SGHVS, FQNEAQ. V was pared by 1 base and J by 0 bases, with 10 bases between. CDR3 loop: CASSLVGRHSNQPQHF. The CDR3 DNA, read in part, is TGTGCCAGCAGCTTAGTGGGCAGGCATAGCAATCAGCCC.

This clone was seen many times. The DNA ends 3 residues before the CDR3 does, and the rest of the CDR3 is filled in from the germline J gene. The rearrangement uses TRBV7-3 and TRBJ2-1; 10 bases fit TRBD2. This CDR3 contains 14 residues. The germline V gene has CDR1 SGHTA and CDR2 FQGTGA. Trimming took 5 bases from V and 7 from J; bases not matched to a gene: 5. CDR3 bases read: TGTGCCAGCAGCGCCTCGACTAGCGGGAATGAG. This sequence encodes CASSASTSGNE. The full CDR3 is CASSASTSGNEQFF.

Ten or more counts support this clone. Read data end 3 residues before the CDR3 end; the end is taken from the germline J gene. This chain joins TRBV10-3 and TRBJ2-2, with 14 positions matching TRBD2. V gave up 3 bases and J gave up 2 bases; unmatched junction bases: 5. Germline assignment: CDR1 ENHRY and CDR2 SYGVKD. The CDR3 spans 18 residues. The CDR3 DNA, read in part, is TGTGCCATCAGTGACCCGACTAGCGGGGGGGCCAACACCGGGGAG. This sequence encodes CAISDPTSGGANTGE. The full CDR3 is CAISDPTSGGANTGELFF.

In its sample, this clone was seen many times. The observed sequence ends 3 residues before the CDR3 terminus, with the missing tail filled in from the germline J gene. The rearrangement joins TRBV20-1 to TRBJ1-5, with 7 bases lining up with TRBD1. Germline assignment: CDR1 DFQATT and CDR2 SNEGSKA (reference sequence). The CDR3 runs 15 residues. After removal of 6 bases from V and 6 bases from J, the junction contained 14 bases not matched to a gene. CDR3 in amino acids: CSASVREGGSQPQHF. The CDR3 DNA, read in part, is TGCAGTGCCAGCGTAAGAGAAGGGGGCAGTCAGCCC.

This clone was observed many times. The read ends 3 residues shy of where the CDR3 ends; the end is completed using the germline J gene. The rearrangement uses TRBV6-2 or TRBV6-3 and TRBJ2-1; TRBD2 agrees at 9 bases. Trimming cost V 2 bases and J 4 bases; bases outside gene matches: 3. Germline loops: CDR1 MNHEY, CDR2 SVGEGT. The CDR3 is 15 amino acids. This CDR3 is CASSYGGREYNEQFF. The part of the CDR3 DNA that was read is TGTGCCAGCAGTTACGGCGGGAGGGAATACAATGAG.